This T cell receptor beta chain stems from a study of tumor and adjacent non-tumor tissue in lung cancer. Study background: Samples averaged around 4.2 million productive TCRbeta reads each.

A note on this clonotype: Its antigen is currently unknown. This may arise from a read error, as a much more abundant clone is one base away.

CDR1 is GTSNPN, CDR2 SVGIG, per germline (reference sequence). The CDR3 runs 16 residues. The template was RNA from unsorted bulk tissue. The normal lung tissue was taken more than 3 cm from the tumor edge. Three rounds of nested PCR, following a modified ARM-PCR protocol, produced the TCRbeta library. In TCRdb, the multiplex PCR reads were re-called with MiXCR into one record per CDR3 protein. The sample holds about 80,000 distinct CDR3 sequences; 65% to 85% are singletons and the top ten take less than 60%. Findings and limits, study-wide: Significantly higher TCR diversity was found in tumor than normal lung.

The source material was distant non-tumor lung tissue. This clonotype originated in a man aged 55 to 70 with non-small cell lung cancer. This rearrangement joins TRBV30 to TRBJ1-5, with D possibly matching TRBD1 (5 bases). The CDR3 region is CACSVRTGGSNQPQHF. CDR3 nucleotide sequence: TGTGCCTGTAGTGTACGTACCGGGGGGAGCAATCAGCCCCAGCATTTT.